Following are 8 T cell receptor beta chains from one sample sequenced in a study of post-analysis software for immune sequencing data. Regarding the study as a whole: In patients, five or six TRBV segments were more frequent than in controls, with TRBV5-6, TRBV5-1 and TRBV20-1 among them.

Unique molecular identifiers featured in each of the TCR beta cDNA libraries. TCRdb re-analysed the PCR reads in MiXCR, keeping a single row per CDR3 protein. The table records approximately 350,000 distinct CDR3 sequences, about a third of them present only once. These receptors have no identified antigens. The sequencing sample was made of blood. These receptors were taken from a girl aged 5 to 17 with multiple sclerosis.

This clonotype has a handful of counts. The chain uses TRBV10-3 and TRBJ2-7, with no clear D. V was trimmed by 2 bases and J by 2 bases, leaving 4 bases between them. The CDR3 totals 12 residues. Germline lookup yields CDR1 ENHRY and CDR2 SYGVKD. CDR3 sequence reads: CAISEIPYEQYF. Written as DNA, the CDR3 is TGTGCCATCAGTGAGATTCCCTACGAGCAGTACTTC.

This clonotype was recorded a few times. V is TRBV4-1 and J is TRBJ1-5; 12 nucleotides match TRBD1. CDR3 size: 17 residues. CDR1 and CDR2 (germline): MGHRA, YSYEKL. The trim removed 2 bases at V and 3 bases at J, leaving 5 bases unmatched. The CDR3 sequence: CASSQLPGQGANQPQHF. The CDR3 coding sequence is TGCGCCAGCAGCCAACTCCCGGGACAGGGGGCCAATCAGCCCCAGCATTTT.

This clonotype came up a few times. V is TRBV12-3 or TRBV12-4 and J is TRBJ2-5; maybe TRBD2 (6 bases). Matching the DNA end better, TRBJ2-7 makes the J call doubtful. The length of the CDR3 is 16 residues. CDR3: CASSTIGTPVSYEQYF. The CDR3 DNA follows: TGTGCCAGCAGTACAATAGGGACTCCGGTAAGCTACGAGCAGTACTTC.

V usage is TRBV21-1 and J usage is TRBJ2-1; the D segment call TRBD2 is taken from the table without a DNA check. TRBV21-1 is designated a pseudogene. This CDR3 is 17 amino acids long. The CDR3 reads CASSRHSNRAFENEQFF. The CDR3 DNA is TGTGCCAGCAGCAGACACTCGAACAGGGCCTTCGAGAATGAGCAGTTCTTC.

This chain joins TRBV9 and TRBJ1-4, with a tentative D call TRBD1 (5 bases). Germline assignment: CDR1 SGDLS and CDR2 YYNGEE. This CDR3 has 14 amino acids. The V gene lost 2 bases and the J gene lost 4 bases, with 9 bases spanning the gap. The CDR3 spells CASSVGQGNEKLFF. In DNA, the CDR3 is TGTGCCAGCAGCGTTGGGCAGGGTAATGAAAAACTGTTTTTT.

V and J are TRBV5-1 and TRBJ2-5, with 8 bases lining up with TRBD1. The CDR3 loop spans 16 amino acids. V dropped 0 bases and J dropped 4; count of bases not matched to a gene: 8. The germline CDR1 and CDR2 sequences are SGHRS and YFSETQ. This CDR3 reads CASSLGDRPPPETQYF. In DNA, the CDR3 is TGCGCCAGCAGCTTGGGGGACAGGCCGCCCCCAGAGACCCAGTACTTC. The variable domain in full, with the rest retrieved from reference TRBV5-1 and TRBJ2-5, is KAGVTQTPRYLIKTRGQQVTLSCSPISGHRSVSWYQQTPGQGLQFLFEYFSETQRNKGNFPGRFSGRQFSNSRSEMNVSTLELGDSALYLCASSLGDRPPPETQYFGPGTRLLVL.

This chain joins TRBV20-1 and TRBJ2-1, with TRBD2 identical over 7 bases. Germline CDR1 is DFQATT and CDR2 is SNEGSKA (reference sequence). The CDR3 has 15 amino acids. V lost 4 bases, J lost 0 bases, and 6 bases stayed unmatched. The CDR3 sequence: CSATRAGSSYNEQFF. The CDR3 region has the DNA TGCAGTGCTACTCGAGCGGGGAGCTCCTACAATGAGCAGTTCTTC.

The CDR3 DNA sequence: TGCAGTGCCAGGCCGGTAAAGGGTCGAGAGACCCAGTACTTC. It translates to CSARPVKGRETQYF. The V and J genes are TRBV20-1 and TRBJ2-5; D is ambiguous. Germline V gene lookup returns CDR1 DFQATT and CDR2 SNEGSKA (reference sequence). CDR3 size: 14 residues. The V gene lost 6 bases and the J gene lost 4 bases, with 18 bases spanning the gap.